These 18 T cell receptor beta chains were all obtained from the same sample, sequenced in a study of T cells expressing NK-cell markers (dated by TCRdb to 2020 to 2021). The library was obtained by 5' RACE. Instrument used: Illumina HiSeq 2000. Reprocessed by TCRdb, the reads give a single entry per CDR3 protein sequence, without DNA. The table for this sample records roughly 390,000 distinct CDR3 sequences. 9.5% to 12% of the sample comes from the top ten. The sequenced sample consisted of blood T cells: a sorted CD56 or NKG2C T cell subset, CD4+ or CD8+ T cells, or bulk PBMC T cells (not recorded which). These receptors were taken from a woman aged 50 to 65 in good health. Donor details come from another sample of the same person, matched by shared clones.

The J gene is TRBJ2-1, the V gene TRBV5-1; TCRdb's D gene call, TRBD2, goes unchecked for lack of DNA. The CDR3 is 16 amino acids. The germline gives CDR1 SGHRS, CDR2 YFSETQ. CDR3 residues: CASSVGTSGRANEQFF.

This sequence joins TRBV5-1 and TRBJ1-6. CDR1 is SGHRS and CDR2 is YFSETQ in the germline V gene. The CDR3 is 14 residues long. The CDR3: CASSSGSASAPLHF.

The CDR3 sequence is CASSLAGKFHSQGGSYNEQFF. The V call is TRBV5-1, the J call TRBJ2-1; the D gene TCRdb calls, TRBD1, cannot be checked with no DNA. Per the germline V gene, CDR1 is SGHRS and CDR2 is YFSETQ. The CDR3 length is 21 residues. The variable domain in full, completed from reference TRBV5-1 and TRBJ2-1, reads KAGVTQTPRYLIKTRGQQVTLSCSPISGHRSVSWYQQTPGQGLQFLFEYFSETQRNKGNFPGRFSGRQFSNSRSEMNVSTLELGDSALYLCASSLAGKFHSQGGSYNEQFFGPGTRLTVL.

V usage is TRBV11-2 and J usage is TRBJ2-3; TCRdb calls TRBD1, which cannot be checked without DNA. The CDR3 runs 15 residues. The germline gives CDR1 SGHAT, CDR2 FQNNGV. CDR3 in amino acids: CASRHGQQGTDTQYF.

V and J are TRBV7-6 and TRBJ2-7; TCRdb's assignment of TRBD1 cannot be checked, as there is no DNA. The CDR3 length is 14 residues. The germline V gene has CDR1 SGHVS and CDR2 FNYEAQ. The CDR3 sequence is CASSPIGQSYEQYF.

The chain employs TRBV30 and TRBJ1-1. From germline, CDR1 is GTSNPN and CDR2 SVGIG (reference sequence). CDR3 length: 13 residues. The CDR3 protein is CAWTFTGNTEAFF.

The chain is built from TRBV10-3 and TRBJ2-1; the D gene TCRdb calls, TRBD2, cannot be checked with no DNA. CDR1 and CDR2 from the germline V gene are ENHRY and SYGVKD. CDR3 length equals 15 residues. The CDR3: CAISAGLAGMAEQFF.

This sequence joins TRBV24-1 and TRBJ2-3; the TRBD1 assignment by TCRdb is unverifiable without DNA. Germline CDR1 is KGHDR and CDR2 is SFDVKD. The CDR3 contains 19 residues. The CDR3: CATSDPTPRDRGHTDTQYF.

The chain joins TRBV27 to TRBJ2-1; TCRdb indicates TRBD2, and absent DNA this call remains unverified. The CDR3 covers 15 residues. Germline assignment: CDR1 MNHEY and CDR2 SMNVEV (reference sequence). The CDR3 spells CASKELGEGLNEQFF.

The chain is built from TRBV28 and TRBJ2-5; TCRdb proposes TRBD1, but this gene call is untestable without DNA. Germline CDR1 MDHEN, CDR2 SYDVKM. CDR3 size: 19 residues. This CDR3 is CASSHLPPFLGAEKETQYF.

The rearrangement uses TRBV12-3 or TRBV12-4 and TRBJ2-3; TCRdb gives TRBD1 as the D gene, but with no DNA this cannot be confirmed. This CDR3 has 15 amino acids. CDR3 in amino acids: CASSLRDTHTDTQYF.

CDR3 loop: CASSPRTGSEQYF. The chain has TRBV5-1 and TRBJ2-7; the TRBD1 assignment by TCRdb is unverifiable without DNA. The CDR3 totals 13 residues. CDR1 is SGHRS, CDR2 YFSETQ, per germline. Full variable domain (outside the CDR3, taken from reference TRBV5-1 and TRBJ2-7): KAGVTQTPRYLIKTRGQQVTLSCSPISGHRSVSWYQQTPGQGLQFLFEYFSETQRNKGNFPGRFSGRQFSNSRSEMNVSTLELGDSALYLCASSPRTGSEQYFGPGTRLTVT.

J is TRBJ2-2 and V is TRBV12-5. Germline CDR1 and CDR2: LGHNT and FRNRAP. CDR3 size: 14 residues. CDR3 amino acids: CASHAGVNTGELFF.

The gene calls are TRBV2 and TRBJ2-1; TCRdb names TRBD1, which stays unverified in the absence of DNA. The V gene's germline CDR1 is SNHLY and CDR2 FYNNEI. The CDR3 covers 16 residues. CDR3 amino acids: CASSARQGEPEVPSFF.

The chain employs TRBV4-1 and TRBJ2-2; TCRdb gives TRBD2 as the D gene, but with no DNA this cannot be confirmed. The CDR3 runs to 19 residues. Germline values: CDR1 MGHRA, CDR2 YSYEKL. The CDR3 spells CASSYPGLAGEIWTGELFF.

The chain employs TRBV6-5 and TRBJ1-5; checking the TCRdb D call of TRBD1 is not possible without DNA. In germline, CDR1 is MNHEY, CDR2 SVGAGI. The CDR3 has 14 residues. This chain's CDR3 is CASSGQGGNQPQHF.

The gene calls are TRBV15 and TRBJ1-1; TCRdb lists TRBD1, though no DNA is available to test this call. The CDR3 spans 13 residues. From germline, CDR1 is LNHNV and CDR2 YYDKDF (reference sequence). The chain's CDR3 is CATSNRRGTEAFF.

This chain links TRBV7-8 with TRBJ2-1; absent DNA, TCRdb's TRBD2 call cannot be checked. The CDR3 is made up of 18 amino acids. Germline values: CDR1 SGHVS, CDR2 FQNEAQ. CDR3 in amino acids: CASSPRASGQSSYNEQFF.